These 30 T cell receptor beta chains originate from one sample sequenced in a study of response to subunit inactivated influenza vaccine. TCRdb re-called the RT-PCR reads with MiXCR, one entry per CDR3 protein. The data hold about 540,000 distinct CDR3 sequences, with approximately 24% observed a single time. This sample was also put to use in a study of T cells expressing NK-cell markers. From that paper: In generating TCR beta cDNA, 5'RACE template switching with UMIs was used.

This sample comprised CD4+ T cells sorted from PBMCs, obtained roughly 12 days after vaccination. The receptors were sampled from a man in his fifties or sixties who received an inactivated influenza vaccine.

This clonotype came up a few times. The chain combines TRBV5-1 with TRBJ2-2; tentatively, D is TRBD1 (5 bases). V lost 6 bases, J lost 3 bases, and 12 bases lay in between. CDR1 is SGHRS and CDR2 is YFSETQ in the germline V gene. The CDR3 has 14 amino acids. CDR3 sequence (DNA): TGCGCCAGCATCGCACAGGATTACACCGGGGAGCTGTTTTTT. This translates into CASIAQDYTGELFF.

CDR3 in DNA: TGTGCCAGCAGCTCAAGACAGTCCACCGTAGGTCCGACCCAGTACTTC. This translates into CASSSRQSTVGPTQYF. This chain links TRBV5-6 with TRBJ2-5; a possible D gene is TRBD1 (5 bases). Germline V gene sequence: CDR1 SGHDT, CDR2 YYEEEE. The CDR3 sequence is 16 residues long. Trimming stripped 3 bases from V and 7 bases from J, with 22 bases between.

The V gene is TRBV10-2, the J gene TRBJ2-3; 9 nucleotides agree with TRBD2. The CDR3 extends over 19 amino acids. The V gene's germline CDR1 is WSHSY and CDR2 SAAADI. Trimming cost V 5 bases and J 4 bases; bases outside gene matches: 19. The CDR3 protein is CASSRGHMLAGPPSDTQYF. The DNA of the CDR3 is TGCGCCAGCAGTCGTGGGCATATGCTAGCGGGACCCCCCTCAGATACGCAGTATTTT.

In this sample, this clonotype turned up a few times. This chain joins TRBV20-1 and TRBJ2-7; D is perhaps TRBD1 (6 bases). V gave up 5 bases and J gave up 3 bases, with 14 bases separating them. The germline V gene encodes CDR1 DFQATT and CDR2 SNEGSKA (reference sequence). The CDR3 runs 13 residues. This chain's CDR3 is CSAQTGLVYEQYF. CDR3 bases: TGCAGTGCTCAGACAGGTCTAGTCTACGAGCAGTACTTC.

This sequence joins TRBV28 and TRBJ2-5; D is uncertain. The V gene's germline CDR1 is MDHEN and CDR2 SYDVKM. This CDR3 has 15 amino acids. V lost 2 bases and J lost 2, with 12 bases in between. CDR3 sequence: CASSLIGTTQETQYF. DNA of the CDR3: TGTGCCAGCAGTTTAATAGGAACCACACAAGAGACCCAGTACTTC.

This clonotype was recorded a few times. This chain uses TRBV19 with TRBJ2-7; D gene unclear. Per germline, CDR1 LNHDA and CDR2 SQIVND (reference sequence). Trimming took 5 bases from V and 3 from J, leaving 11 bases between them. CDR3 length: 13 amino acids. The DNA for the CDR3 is TGTGCCAGTAGTTCAGTCAGTAACTACGAGCAGTACTTC. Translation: CASSSVSNYEQYF.

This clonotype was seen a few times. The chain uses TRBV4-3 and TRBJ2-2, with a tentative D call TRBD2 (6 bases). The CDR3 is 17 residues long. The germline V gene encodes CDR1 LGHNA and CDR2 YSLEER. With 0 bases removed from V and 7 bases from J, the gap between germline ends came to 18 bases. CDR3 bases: TGCGCCAGCAGCCAAGAAGGGGACTCAGGGTACGGCGGGGAGCTGTTTTTT. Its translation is CASSQEGDSGYGGELFF.

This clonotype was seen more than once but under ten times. CDR3 sequence: CSATGTTFFWGNNEQFF. DNA for the CDR3: TGCAGTGCTACCGGGACTACCTTCTTCTGGGGGAACAATGAGCAGTTCTTC. This rearrangement joins TRBV20-1 to TRBJ2-1, with 7 bases fitting TRBD2. The CDR3 runs 17 residues. Trimming at V came to 4 bases and at J to 5 bases, leaving 17 bases not matched to a gene. The germline CDR1 and CDR2 sequences are DFQATT and SNEGSKA (reference sequence).

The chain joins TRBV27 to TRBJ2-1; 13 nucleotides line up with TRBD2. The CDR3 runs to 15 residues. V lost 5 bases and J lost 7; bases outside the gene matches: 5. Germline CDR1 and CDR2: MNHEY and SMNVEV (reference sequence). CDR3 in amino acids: CASSPGTSGKNEQFF. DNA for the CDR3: TGTGCCAGCAGTCCCGGGACTAGCGGGAAGAATGAGCAGTTCTTC.

The CDR3 bases are TGTGCCAGCTCACCACAGAGGGGCGGCAACACCGGGGAGCTGTTTTTT. Protein sequence: CASSPQRGGNTGELFF. This chain connects TRBV18 to TRBJ2-2, with D perhaps TRBD1 or TRBD2 (5 bases each). V was trimmed by 1 base and J by 2 bases, leaving 11 bases between them. The CDR3 totals 16 residues. Germline CDR1 is KGHSH and CDR2 is LQKENI. Supplemented by reference TRBV18 and TRBJ2-2, the full variable domain reads NAGVMQNPRHLVRRRGQEARLRCSPMKGHSHVYWYRQLPEEGLKFMVYLQKENIIDESGMPKERFSAEFPKEGPSILRIQQVVRGDSAAYFCASSPQRGGNTGELFFGEGSRLTVL.

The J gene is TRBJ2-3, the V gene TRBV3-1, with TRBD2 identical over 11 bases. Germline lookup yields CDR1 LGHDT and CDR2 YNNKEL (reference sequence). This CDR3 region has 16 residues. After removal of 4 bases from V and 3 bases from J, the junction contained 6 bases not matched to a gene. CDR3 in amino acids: CASSPRGLAGTDTQYF. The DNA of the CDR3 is TGTGCCAGCAGCCCGAGAGGACTAGCGGGTACAGATACGCAGTATTTT.

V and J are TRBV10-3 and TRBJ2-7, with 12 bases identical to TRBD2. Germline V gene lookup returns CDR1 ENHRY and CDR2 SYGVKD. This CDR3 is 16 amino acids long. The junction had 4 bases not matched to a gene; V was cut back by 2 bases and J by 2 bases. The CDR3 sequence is CAISELTSGGTYEQYF. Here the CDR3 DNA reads TGTGCCATCAGTGAGCTAACTAGCGGGGGGACCTACGAGCAGTACTTC.

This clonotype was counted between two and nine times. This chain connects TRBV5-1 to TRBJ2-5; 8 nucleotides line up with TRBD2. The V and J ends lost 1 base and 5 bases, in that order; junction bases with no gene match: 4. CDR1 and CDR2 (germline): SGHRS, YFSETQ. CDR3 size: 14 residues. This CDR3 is CASSLPGGLETQYF. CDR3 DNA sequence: TGCGCCAGCAGCTTGCCGGGGGGGCTTGAGACCCAGTACTTC.

The CDR3 DNA is TGTGCCAGCAGTTTAGTCTCAGGACTAGCGGCCGGGGGAGAGACCCAGTACTTC. Residues: CASSLVSGLAAGGETQYF. This chain uses TRBV12-3 or TRBV12-4 with TRBJ2-5; 10 nucleotides match TRBD2. This CDR3 has 18 amino acids. The V and J ends lost 1 base and 4 bases, in that order; junction bases with no gene match: 12.

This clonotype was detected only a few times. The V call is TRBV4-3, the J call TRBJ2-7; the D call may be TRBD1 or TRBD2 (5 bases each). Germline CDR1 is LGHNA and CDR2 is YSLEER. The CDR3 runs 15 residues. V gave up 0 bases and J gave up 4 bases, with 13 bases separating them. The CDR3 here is CASSQDEGIGYEQYF. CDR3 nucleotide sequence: TGCGCCAGCAGCCAAGACGAGGGGATTGGGTACGAGCAGTACTTC.

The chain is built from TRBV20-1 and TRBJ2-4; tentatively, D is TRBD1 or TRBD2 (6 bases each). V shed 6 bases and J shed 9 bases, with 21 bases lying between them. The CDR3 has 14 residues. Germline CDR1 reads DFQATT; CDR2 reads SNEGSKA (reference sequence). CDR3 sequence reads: CSATLGGLGGIQYF. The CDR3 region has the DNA TGCAGTGCCACGCTAGGGGGGCTGGGGGGCATTCAGTACTTC.

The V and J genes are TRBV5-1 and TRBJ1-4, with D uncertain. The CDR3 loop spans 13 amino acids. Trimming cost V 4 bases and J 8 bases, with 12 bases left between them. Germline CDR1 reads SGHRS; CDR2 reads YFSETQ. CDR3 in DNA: TGCGCCAGCAGCGGTACTAATGGGGAAAAACTGTTTTTT. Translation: CASSGTNGEKLFF.

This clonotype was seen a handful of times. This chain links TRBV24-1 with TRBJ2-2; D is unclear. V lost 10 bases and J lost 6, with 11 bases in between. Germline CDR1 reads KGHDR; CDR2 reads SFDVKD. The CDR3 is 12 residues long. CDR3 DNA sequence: TGTGCCACAAGTACAACAGCCGGGGAGCTGTTTTTT. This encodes CATSTTAGELFF.

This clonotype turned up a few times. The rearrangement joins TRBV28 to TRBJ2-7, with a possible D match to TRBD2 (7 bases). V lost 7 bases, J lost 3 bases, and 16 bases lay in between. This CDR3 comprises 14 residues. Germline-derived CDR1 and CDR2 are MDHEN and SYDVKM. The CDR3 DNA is TGTGCCAGCACCCCGGGGGGACACGACTACGAGCAGTACTTC. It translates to CASTPGGHDYEQYF.

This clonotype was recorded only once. The CDR3 is CASSTLGAGASYEQYF. In DNA, the CDR3 is TGTGCCAGCAGCACCCTTGGCGCGGGAGCTTCCTACGAGCAGTACTTC. This chain links TRBV7-2 with TRBJ2-7; 7 nucleotides match TRBD2. The germline CDR1 and CDR2 sequences are SGHTA and FQGNSA. V lost 5 bases, J lost 1 base, and 11 bases stayed unmatched. The CDR3 is made up of 16 amino acids.

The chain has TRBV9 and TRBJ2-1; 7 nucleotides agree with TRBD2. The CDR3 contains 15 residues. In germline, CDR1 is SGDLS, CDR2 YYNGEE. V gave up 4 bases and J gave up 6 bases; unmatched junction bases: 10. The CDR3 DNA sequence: TGTGCCAGCAGCAACCGGGACTACCGGTCCAATGAGCAGTTCTTC. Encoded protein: CASSNRDYRSNEQFF.

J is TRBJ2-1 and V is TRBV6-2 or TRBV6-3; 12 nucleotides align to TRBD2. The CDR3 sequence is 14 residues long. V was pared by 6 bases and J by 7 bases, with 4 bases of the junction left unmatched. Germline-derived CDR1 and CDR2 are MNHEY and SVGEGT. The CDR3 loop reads CASRLAGGGNEQFF. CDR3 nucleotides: TGTGCCAGCAGACTAGCGGGAGGAGGGAATGAGCAGTTCTTC.

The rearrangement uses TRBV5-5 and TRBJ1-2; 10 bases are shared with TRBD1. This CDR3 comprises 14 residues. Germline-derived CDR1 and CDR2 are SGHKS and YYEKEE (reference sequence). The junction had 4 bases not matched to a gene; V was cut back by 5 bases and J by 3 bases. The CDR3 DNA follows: TGTGCCAGCAGACGGACAGGGGGGGACTATGGCTACACCTTC. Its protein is CASRRTGGDYGYTF. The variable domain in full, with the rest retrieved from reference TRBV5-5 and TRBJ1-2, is DAGVTQSPTHLIKTRGQQVTLRCSPISGHKSVSWYQQVLGQGPQFIFQYYEKEERGRGNFPDRFSARQFPNYSSELNVNALLLGDSALYLCASRRTGGDYGYTFGSGTRLTVV.

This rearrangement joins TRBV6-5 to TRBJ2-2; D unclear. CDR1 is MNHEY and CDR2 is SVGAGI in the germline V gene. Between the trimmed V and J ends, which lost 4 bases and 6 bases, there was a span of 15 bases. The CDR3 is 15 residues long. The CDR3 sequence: CASSFLTVRSGELFF. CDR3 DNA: TGTGCCAGCAGTTTCTTGACCGTTCGGTCCGGGGAGCTGTTTTTT.

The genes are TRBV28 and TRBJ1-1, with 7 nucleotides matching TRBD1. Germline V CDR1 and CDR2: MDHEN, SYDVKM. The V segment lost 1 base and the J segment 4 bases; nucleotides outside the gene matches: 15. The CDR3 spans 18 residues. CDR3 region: CASSLSPLSTGRATEAFF. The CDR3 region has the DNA TGTGCCAGCAGTTTATCTCCCCTCTCGACAGGGCGGGCCACTGAAGCTTTCTTT.

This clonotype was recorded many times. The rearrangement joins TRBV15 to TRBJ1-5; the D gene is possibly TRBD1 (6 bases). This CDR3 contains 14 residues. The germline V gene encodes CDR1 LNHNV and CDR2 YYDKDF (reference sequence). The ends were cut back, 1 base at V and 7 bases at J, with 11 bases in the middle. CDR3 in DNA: TGTGCCACCAGCAGAGCAGGGGCCACCCAGCCCCAGCATTTT. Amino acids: CATSRAGATQPQHF. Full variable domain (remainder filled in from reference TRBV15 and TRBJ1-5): DAMVIQNPRYQVTQFGKPVTLSCSQTLNHNVMYWYQQKSSQAPKLLFHYYDKDFNNEADTPDNFQSRRPNTSFCFLDIRSPGLGDTAMYLCATSRAGATQPQHFGDGTRLSIL.

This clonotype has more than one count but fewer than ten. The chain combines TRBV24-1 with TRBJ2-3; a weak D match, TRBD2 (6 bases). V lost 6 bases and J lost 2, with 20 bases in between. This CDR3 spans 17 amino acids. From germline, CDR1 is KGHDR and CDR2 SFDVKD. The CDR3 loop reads CATSRGGGGRDTDTQYF. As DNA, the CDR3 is TGTGCCACCAGTCGTGGGGGAGGCGGGCGGGACACAGATACGCAGTATTTT.

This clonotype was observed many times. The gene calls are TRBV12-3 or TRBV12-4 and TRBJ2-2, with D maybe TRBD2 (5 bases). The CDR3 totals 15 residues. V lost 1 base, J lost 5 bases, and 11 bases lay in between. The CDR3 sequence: CASSLDLAGTGELFF. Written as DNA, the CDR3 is TGTGCCAGCAGTTTAGATCTAGCCGGGACCGGGGAGCTGTTTTTT.

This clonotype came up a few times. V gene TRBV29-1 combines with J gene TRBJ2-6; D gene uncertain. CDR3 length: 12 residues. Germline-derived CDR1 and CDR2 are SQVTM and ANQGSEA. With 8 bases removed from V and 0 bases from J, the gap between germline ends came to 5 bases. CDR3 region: CSTRSGANVLTF. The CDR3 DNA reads TGCAGCACTCGCTCTGGGGCCAACGTCCTGACTTTC.

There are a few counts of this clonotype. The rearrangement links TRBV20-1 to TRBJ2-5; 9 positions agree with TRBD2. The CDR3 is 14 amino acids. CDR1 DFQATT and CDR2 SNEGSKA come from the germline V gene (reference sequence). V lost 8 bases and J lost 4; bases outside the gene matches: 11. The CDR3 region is CSPQGAGGGETQYF. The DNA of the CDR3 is TGCAGTCCTCAAGGAGCGGGGGGCGGAGAGACCCAGTACTTC.